This T cell receptor (beta chain) is from a study of blood T cell repertoires in COVID-19 (TCRdb year 2020). Study-wide context: Samples covering the acute and convalescent phases of COVID-19 were provided by collaborators in the United States, Italy and Spain. The prospective study material was composed of cDNA or gDNA derived from T cells, B-cell-depleted T cells, or PBMCs. The samples were drawn from the first 160 participants of the ongoing ImmuneRACE study and from about 1,200 subjects provided by 6 global collaborators. Nearly every sample came with metadata listing a de-identified subject ID, COVID-19 status, age in years and sex. Deeply sampled blood TCRbeta repertoires from subjects exposed to, actively infected with, or recovered from COVID-19 were included in the dataset. HLA class I and class II types, where available, came from metadata supplied by the sample provider rather than from assay-based typing. The repertoires were released in a freely available public database meant as a resource for research on the immune response to SARS-CoV-2. The paper's findings and limits, for the study overall: Clinical and demographic metadata were provided uncurated, with the amount varying by source and participant.

With regard to this clone: The antigen it recognizes is unknown. Base-call qualities are not available, and no considerably larger clone is one nucleotide away.

The immunoSEQ Assay, a bias-controlled multiplex PCR, was used to amplify TCRbeta CDR3 regions from genomic DNA. The paper's data handling went like this. Within the assay, amplification of reference gene primers was used to estimate how many nucleated cells each sample contained. Sequence reads were collapsed and filtered to measure the absolute abundance of every unique TCRbeta CDR3 rearrangement. For each sample, productive Simpson clonality was calculated by taking the square root of Simpson's diversity index across productive rearrangements. TCRdb obtained this table from immuneACCESS and retained in-frame rearrangements with V and J assigned. These tables miss some clones; where compared with another copy, unresolved V genes account for less than half of the shortfall, and the remainder is unexplained. V and J calls and clone size are given by that table; D and trimming were obtained from the DNA. Within this sample are a few hundred thousand clones, with 90% of them counted one time only. Clones ranked in the top ten supply roughly 1% of the sample.

In Seattle, one collaborating source enrolled patients while the infection was active and tracked those patients longitudinally over the course of disease. Collaborating institutions collected whole blood in K2EDTA tubes following their own protocols. For TCRbeta analysis, collaborator samples were shipped as frozen whole blood, as isolated PBMCs, or as DNA extracted from either sample type. The CDR3 contains 13 residues, cysteine and phenylalanine counted. The only DNA kept is the CDR3, 39 bases in frame from the first base. Germline trimming: 6 bases from V, 3 bases from J; junction bases outside gene matches: 3.

This receptor chain uses TRBV12-3 or TRBV12-4 and TRBJ2-7, and TRBD1 aligns with 9 junction nucleotides. The sample comprised peripheral blood. This TCR was recovered from a woman aged 40 to 49 with COVID-19, enrolled during active disease. The nucleotide sequence is given as TGTGCCAGCAGAAGGACAGGGGTCTACGAGCAGTACTTC. Its product reads: CASRRTGVYEQYF.